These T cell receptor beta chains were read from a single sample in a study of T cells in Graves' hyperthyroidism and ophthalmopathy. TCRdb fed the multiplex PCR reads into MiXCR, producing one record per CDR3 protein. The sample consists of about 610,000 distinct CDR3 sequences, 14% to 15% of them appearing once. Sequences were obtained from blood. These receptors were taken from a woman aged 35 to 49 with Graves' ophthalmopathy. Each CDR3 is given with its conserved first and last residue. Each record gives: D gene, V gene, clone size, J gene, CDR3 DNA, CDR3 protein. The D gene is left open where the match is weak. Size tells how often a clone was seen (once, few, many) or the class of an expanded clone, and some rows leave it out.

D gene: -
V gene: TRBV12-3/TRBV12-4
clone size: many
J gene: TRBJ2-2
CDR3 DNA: TGTGCCAGCAGTGGGGGAGTTGGACGGGAGCTGTTTTTT
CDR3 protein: CASSGGVGRELFF

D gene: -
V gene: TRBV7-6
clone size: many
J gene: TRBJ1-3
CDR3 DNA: TGTGCCAGCAGCTTAGTTGCGGATGGTGGAAACACCGTATATTTT
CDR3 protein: CASSLVADGGNTVYF

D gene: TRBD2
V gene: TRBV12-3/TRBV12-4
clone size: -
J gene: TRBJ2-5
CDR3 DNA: TGTGCCAGCAGTTTAGGGGCTAGCGGGAGTGAGACCCAGTACTTC
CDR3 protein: CASSLGASGSETQYF

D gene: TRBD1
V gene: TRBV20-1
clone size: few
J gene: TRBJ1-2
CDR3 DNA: TGCAGTGCTAGAGATGGGACAGTTCAATCCTCATATGGCTACACCTTC
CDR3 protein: CSARDGTVQSSYGYTF

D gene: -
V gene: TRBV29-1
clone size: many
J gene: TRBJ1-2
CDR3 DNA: TGCAGCGTTGAACGGTACGGGAACTATGGCTACACCTTC
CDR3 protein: CSVERYGNYGYTF

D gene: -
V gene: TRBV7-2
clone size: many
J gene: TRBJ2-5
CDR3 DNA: TGTGCCAGCAGTAGACTAGAACCGGAGACCCAGTACTTC
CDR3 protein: CASSRLEPETQYF

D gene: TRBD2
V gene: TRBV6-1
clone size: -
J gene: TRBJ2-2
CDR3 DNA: TGTGCCAGCGGCCGGGGGGACGCGAACACCGGGGAGCTGTTTTTT
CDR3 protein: CASGRGDANTGELFF

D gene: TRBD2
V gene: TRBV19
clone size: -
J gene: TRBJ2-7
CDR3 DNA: TGTGCCAGTAGCCGGGGGGTGGGCTACGAGCAGTACTTC
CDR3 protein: CASSRGVGYEQYF

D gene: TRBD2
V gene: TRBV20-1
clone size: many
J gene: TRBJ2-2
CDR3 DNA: TGCAGTGCCCCCTACCGGTCTAGCGGGGTTGGGACCGGGGAGCTGTTTTTT
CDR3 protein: CSAPYRSSGVGTGELFF

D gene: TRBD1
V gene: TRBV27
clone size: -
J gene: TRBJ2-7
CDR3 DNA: TGTGCCAGCAGCAATGGACAGGGCTCGGAGCAGTACTTC
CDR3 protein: CASSNGQGSEQYF

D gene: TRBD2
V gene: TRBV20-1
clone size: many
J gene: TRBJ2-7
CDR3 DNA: TGCAGTGCTGGGACTAGCGGGCGTTACGAGCAGTACTTC
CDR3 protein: CSAGTSGRYEQYF

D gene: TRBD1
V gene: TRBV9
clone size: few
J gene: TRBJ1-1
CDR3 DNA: TGTGCCAGCAGCGGAGAAAGGGGACAGGAAGCTTTCTTT
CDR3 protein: CASSGERGQEAFF

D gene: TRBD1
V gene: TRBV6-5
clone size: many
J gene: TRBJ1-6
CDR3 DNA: TGTGCCAGCAGTTACTCCCTCCTACAGGGGGCGGACTATAATTCACCCCTCCACTTT
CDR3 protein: CASSYSLLQGADYNSPLHF

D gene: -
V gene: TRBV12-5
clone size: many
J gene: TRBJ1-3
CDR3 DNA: TGTGCTAGTGCCCCCTCACCGCCGACGGACACCATATATTTT
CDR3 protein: CASAPSPPTDTIYF

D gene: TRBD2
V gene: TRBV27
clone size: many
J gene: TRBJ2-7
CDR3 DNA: TGTGCCAGCAGGGGACTAGGGGACGAGCAGTACTTC
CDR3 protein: CASRGLGDEQYF

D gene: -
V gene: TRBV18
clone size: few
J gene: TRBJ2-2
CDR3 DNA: TGTGCCAGCTCACCACCGGGGCAGGGACGGCTCACCGGGGAGCTGTTTTTT
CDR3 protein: CASSPPGQGRLTGELFF

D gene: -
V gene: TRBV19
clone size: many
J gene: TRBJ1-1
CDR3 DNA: TGTGCCAGTAAGTCTAGGGGGGTGATGAACACTGAAGCTTTCTTT
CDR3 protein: CASKSRGVMNTEAFF

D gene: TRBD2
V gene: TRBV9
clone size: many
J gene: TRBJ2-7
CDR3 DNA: TGTGCCAGCAGCGCCGGCGGGACTAGCTACGAGCAGTACTTC
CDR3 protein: CASSAGGTSYEQYF

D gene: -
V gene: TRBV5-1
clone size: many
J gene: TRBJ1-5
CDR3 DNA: TGCGCCAGCAGCTTGGGACAGCCGGGTCAGCCCCAGCATTTT
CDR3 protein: CASSLGQPGQPQHF

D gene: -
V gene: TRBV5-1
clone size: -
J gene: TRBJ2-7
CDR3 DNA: TGCGCCAGCAGCTTCCTGTCCGACGAGCAGTACTTC
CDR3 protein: CASSFLSDEQYF

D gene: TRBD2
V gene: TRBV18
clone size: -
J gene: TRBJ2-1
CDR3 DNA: TGTGCCAGCACAGAAGGGCGGGGCCGGGGGGCCTACAATGAGCAGTTCTTC
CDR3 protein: CASTEGRGRGAYNEQFF

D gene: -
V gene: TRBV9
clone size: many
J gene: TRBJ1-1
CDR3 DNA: TGTGCCAGTAGTGGGAGGGACACTGAAGCTTTCTTT
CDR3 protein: CASSGRDTEAFF

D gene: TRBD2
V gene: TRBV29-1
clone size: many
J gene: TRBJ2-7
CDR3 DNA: TGCAGCGTTCAGCGGGACGGGGCCTACGAGCAGTACTTC
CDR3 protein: CSVQRDGAYEQYF

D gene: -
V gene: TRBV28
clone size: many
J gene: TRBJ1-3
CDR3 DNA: TGTGCCAGCAGCCGATTCGTGCCACCTCCGGGAAACACCATATATTTT
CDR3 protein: CASSRFVPPPGNTIYF

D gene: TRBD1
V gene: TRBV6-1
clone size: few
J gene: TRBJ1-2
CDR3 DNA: TGTGCCAGTGACGATCAGGGGGGCATCTATGGCTACACCTTC
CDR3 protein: CASDDQGGIYGYTF

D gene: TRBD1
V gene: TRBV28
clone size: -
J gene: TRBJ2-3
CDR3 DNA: TGTGCCAGCAGCGAGGGGACAGGGGCTCTCGGTACGCAGTATTTT
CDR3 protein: CASSEGTGALGTQYF

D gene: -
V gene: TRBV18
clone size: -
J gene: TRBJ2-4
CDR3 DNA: TGTGCCAGCTCACCACAGGGAGTCAACATTCAGTACTTC
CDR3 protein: CASSPQGVNIQYF

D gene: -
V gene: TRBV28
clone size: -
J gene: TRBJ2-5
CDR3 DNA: TGTGCCAGTCGGACGGGGAGGCCAGAGACCCAGTACTTC
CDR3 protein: CASRTGRPETQYF

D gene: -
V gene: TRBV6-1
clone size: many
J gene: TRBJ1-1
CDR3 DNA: TGTGCCAGCAGTGAAGACAGGGCCGGAAAAGGGACTGAAGCTTTCTTT
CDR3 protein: CASSEDRAGKGTEAFF

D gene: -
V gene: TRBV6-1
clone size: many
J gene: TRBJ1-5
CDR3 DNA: TGTGCCAGCAGTGAAGCGCTGTCAGGCCTACAGCCCCAGCATTTT
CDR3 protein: CASSEALSGLQPQHF

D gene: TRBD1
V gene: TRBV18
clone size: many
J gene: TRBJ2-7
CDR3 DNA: TGTGCCAGCTCACCTACGGGACAGTCCCTTGGTGAGCAGTACTTC
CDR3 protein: CASSPTGQSLGEQYF

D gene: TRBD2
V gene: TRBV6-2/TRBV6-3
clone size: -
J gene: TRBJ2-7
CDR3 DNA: TGTGCCAGCAGCCTCGCCGGGACTAGCGATCACGAGCAGTACTTC
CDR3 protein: CASSLAGTSDHEQYF

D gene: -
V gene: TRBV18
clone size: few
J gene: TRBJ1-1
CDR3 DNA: TGTGCCAGCTCACCAGTTGAGGGGAGCACTGAAGCTTTCTTT
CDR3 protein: CASSPVEGSTEAFF

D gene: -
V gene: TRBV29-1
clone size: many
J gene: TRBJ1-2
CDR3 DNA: TGCAGCGTTGAGGCCAGCCTTAGACTCACTAACTATGGCTACACCTTC
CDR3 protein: CSVEASLRLTNYGYTF

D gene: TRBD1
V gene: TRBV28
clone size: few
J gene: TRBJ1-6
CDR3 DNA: TGTGCCAGCAGGCCGGACAGGGGAGGCTCACCCCTCCACTTT
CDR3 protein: CASRPDRGGSPLHF

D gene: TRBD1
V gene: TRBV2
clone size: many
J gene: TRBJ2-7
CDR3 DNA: TGTGCCAGCAAAACAGGGGCCTCAGGGGAGCAGTACTTC
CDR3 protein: CASKTGASGEQYF

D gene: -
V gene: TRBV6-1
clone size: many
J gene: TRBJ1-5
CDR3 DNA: TGTGCCAGCAACCCGGGGGGGCACGGTCAGCCCCAGCATTTT
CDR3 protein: CASNPGGHGQPQHF

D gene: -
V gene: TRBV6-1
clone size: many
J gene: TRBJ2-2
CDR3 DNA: TGTGCCAGCAGTGAAGCTGAGATGGGGGAGCTGTTTTTT
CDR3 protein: CASSEAEMGELFF

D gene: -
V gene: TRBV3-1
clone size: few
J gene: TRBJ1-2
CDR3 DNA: TGTGCCAGCAGCCGCTCAGAAGTGGGCTATGGCTACACCTTC
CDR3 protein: CASSRSEVGYGYTF

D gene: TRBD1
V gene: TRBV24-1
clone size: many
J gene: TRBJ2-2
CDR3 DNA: TGTGCCACCAGTGATTTGAGGTCCCCGGGACAGCTGCCTACCGGGGAGCTGTTTTTT
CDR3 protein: CATSDLRSPGQLPTGELFF

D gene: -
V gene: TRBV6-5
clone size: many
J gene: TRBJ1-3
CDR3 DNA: TGTGCCAGCAGTTACTCCGGGGCAACGAACACCATATATTTT
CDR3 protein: CASSYSGATNTIYF

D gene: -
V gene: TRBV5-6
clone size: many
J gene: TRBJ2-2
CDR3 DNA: TGTGCCAGCAGCTTGATGGGACTTAACACCGGGGAGCTGTTTTTT
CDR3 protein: CASSLMGLNTGELFF

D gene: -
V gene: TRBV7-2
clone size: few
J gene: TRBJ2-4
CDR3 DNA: TGTGCCAGCAGCTTAGTGTCAGGGCGGGACATTCAGTACTTC
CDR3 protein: CASSLVSGRDIQYF

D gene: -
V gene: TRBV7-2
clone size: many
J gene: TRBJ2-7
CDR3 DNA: TGTGCCAGCAGCTCGTTTCACCGGGACCACGAGCAGTACTTC
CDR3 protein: CASSSFHRDHEQYF

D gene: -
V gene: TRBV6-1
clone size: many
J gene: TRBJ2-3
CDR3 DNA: TGTGCCAGCAGTGAAAGTCGGGCTGGCACAGATACGCAGTATTTT
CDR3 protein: CASSESRAGTDTQYF

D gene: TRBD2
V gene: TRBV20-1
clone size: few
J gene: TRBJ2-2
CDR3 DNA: TGCAGTGCTTTACTAGCGGGAGGGCCTACCGGGGAGCTGTTTTTT
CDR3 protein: CSALLAGGPTGELFF

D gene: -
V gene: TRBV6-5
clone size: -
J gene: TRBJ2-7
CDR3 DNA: TGTGCCAGCAGTTACTTCGGCCAGACCTACGAGCAGTACTTC
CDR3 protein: CASSYFGQTYEQYF

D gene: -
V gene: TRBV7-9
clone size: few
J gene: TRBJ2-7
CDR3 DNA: TGTGCCAGCAGCTTACAGAGCTCCCGCTACGAGCAGTACTTC
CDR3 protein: CASSLQSSRYEQYF

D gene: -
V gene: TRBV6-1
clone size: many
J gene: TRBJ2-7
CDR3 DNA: TGTGCCAGCAGTGGTACTGGTATGGGAGGTAACGAGCAGTACTTC
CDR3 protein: CASSGTGMGGNEQYF

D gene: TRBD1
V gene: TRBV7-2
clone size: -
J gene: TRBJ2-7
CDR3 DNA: TGTGCCAGCAGCACCACACAGGGGGCTTTCTACGAGCAGTACTTC
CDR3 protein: CASSTTQGAFYEQYF

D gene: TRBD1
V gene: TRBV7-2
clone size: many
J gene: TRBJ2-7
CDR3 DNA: TGTGCCAGCAGACTGGGACAGGGCGGGACCTACGAGCAGTACTTC
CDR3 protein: CASRLGQGGTYEQYF

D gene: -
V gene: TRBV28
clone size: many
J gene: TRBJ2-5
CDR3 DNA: TGTGCCAGCAGGCCTTTCGGCGGGATGGCGGAGACCCAGTACTTC
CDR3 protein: CASRPFGGMAETQYF

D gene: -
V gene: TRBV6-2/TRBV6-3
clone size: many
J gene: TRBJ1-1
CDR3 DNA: TGTGCCAGCAGCCGGGGACTTACGAACACTGAAGCTTTCTTT
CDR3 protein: CASSRGLTNTEAFF

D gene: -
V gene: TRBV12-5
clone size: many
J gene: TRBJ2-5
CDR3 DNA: TGTGCTAGTGGTTTGGGAAGGGGAATAGGAGAGACCCAGTACTTC
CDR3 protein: CASGLGRGIGETQYF

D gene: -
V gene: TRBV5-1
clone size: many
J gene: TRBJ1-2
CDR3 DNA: TGCGCCAGCAGCTTGGAAGAGGGATCTGGCTACACCTTC
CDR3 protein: CASSLEEGSGYTF